This TCR beta chain was sequenced during a study of blood T cell repertoires in COVID-19. Study summary: Donors in the United States, Italy and Spain gave samples during acute or convalescent COVID-19. In each case, the material was cDNA or gDNA derived from T cells, B-cell-depleted T cells, or PBMCs.

Authors' processing steps: Estimation of nucleated cell counts was performed using reference gene primer amplification. The method was immunoSEQ multiplex PCR; TCRdb's version includes in-frame clones alone and lacks a portion of them. Clonal size and the V and J genes are those of that table, whereas D and trimming came from the DNA. The sample includes roughly 150,000 clones, around 85% of them seen just once. The V segment lost 4 bases and the J segment 4 bases; nucleotides outside the gene matches: 5. From germline, CDR1 is LNHNV and CDR2 YYDKDF (reference sequence). The CDR3 runs to 14 residues.

The sequencing input was peripheral blood. The sequence derives from a human donor in a cohort sampled during active COVID-19. The rearrangement links TRBV15 to TRBJ2-3, with TRBD1 matching 7 bases. This chain's CDR3 is CATSKGGVSDTQYF. In DNA, the CDR3 is TGTGCCACCAGCAAAGGGGGCGTCTCAGATACGCAGTATTTT.